Below, one TCR beta chain is given with its context. TCRdb's copy holds only in-frame clones and misses some; the assay was immunoSEQ multiplex PCR. The sample holds some 260,000 clones; about 87% are singletons and the top ten take approximately 10%. The sample originates from a study of blood T cell repertoires in COVID-19. The CDR3 runs 12 residues. V lost 3 bases, J lost 12 bases, and 14 bases lay in between. The V gene's germline CDR1 is LNHDA and CDR2 SQIVND (reference sequence). This chain connects TRBV19 to TRBJ1-1; a weak D match, TRBD1 (5 bases). Sequencing was carried out using peripheral blood. This clonotype originated in a woman in her 70s with COVID-19, enrolled during active disease. In nucleotides, the CDR3 is TGTGCCAGTAGTATCGCAGGGTTCCAGTCTTTCTTT. Encoded protein: CASSIAGFQSFF.